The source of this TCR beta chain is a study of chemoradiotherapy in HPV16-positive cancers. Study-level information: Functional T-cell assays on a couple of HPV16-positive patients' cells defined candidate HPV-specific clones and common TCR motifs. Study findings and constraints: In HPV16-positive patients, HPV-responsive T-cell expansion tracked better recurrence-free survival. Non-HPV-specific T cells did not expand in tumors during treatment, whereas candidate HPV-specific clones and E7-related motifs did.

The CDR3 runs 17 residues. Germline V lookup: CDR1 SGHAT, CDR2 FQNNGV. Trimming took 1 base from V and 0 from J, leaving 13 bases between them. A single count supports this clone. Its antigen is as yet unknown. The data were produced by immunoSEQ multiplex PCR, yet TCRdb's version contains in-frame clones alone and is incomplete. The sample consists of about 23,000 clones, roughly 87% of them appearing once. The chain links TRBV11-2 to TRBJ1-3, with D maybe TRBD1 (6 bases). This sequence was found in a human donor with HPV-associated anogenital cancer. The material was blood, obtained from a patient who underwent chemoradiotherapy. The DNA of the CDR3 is TGTGCCAGCAGCTTAGTAACAGGGTGGATCTCTGGAAACACCATATATTTT. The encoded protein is CASSLVTGWISGNTIYF.